This T cell receptor (beta chain) came from a study of CD8+ T cells in alopecia areata. Study results and caveats: Possibly because of HLA-related factors, TCR sharing was less clear across patients than in mice.

With 5 bases clipped from V and 11 bases from J, the junction kept 6 bases outside the gene matches. Germline-derived CDR1 and CDR2 are MDHEN and SYDVKM. The CDR3 covers 12 residues. The sequencing template was cDNA reverse transcribed from extracted RNA. Data came from immunoSEQ multiplex PCR; TCRdb stores just in-frame clones and leaves some out. This table has roughly 130,000 clones, around 50% appearing once. In this sample, this clone turned up a few times. Its antigen is still unknown. V usage is TRBV28 and J usage is TRBJ2-1; TRBD1 matches at 7 bases. Sequenced material: CD4+ T cells sorted from blood, taken at week 0. The receptor was derived from a human donor with alopecia areata. This chain's CDR3 is CASSPDRVQQFF. The CDR3 DNA reads as TGTGCCAGCAGTCCAGACAGGGTCCAGCAGTTCTTC.